This TCR beta chain was sequenced in a study of blood T cell repertoires in COVID-19. This table comes from immunoSEQ multiplex PCR, and its TCRdb copy is limited to in-frame clones, with some not included. The profile shows about 180,000 clones, roughly 88% of them singletons. The cohort comprised adults aged roughly 18 to 90 years residing in under 30 US areas. This receptor was taken from a woman between 18 and 29 years old who had recovered from COVID-19. The sequenced material came from PBMCs or T cells enriched from blood (not recorded which).

In nucleotides, the CDR3 is TGCAGCGTACAGGGGGCCGGGGAGCAGTTCTTC. Its protein product is CSVQGAGEQFF. The chain links TRBV29-1 to TRBJ2-1, with TRBD1 identical over 9 bases. The CDR3 is 11 amino acids. Germline V lookup: CDR1 SQVTM, CDR2 ANQGSEA. Germline trimming cut 6 bases from V and 10 bases from J; bases unmatched to any gene: 4.